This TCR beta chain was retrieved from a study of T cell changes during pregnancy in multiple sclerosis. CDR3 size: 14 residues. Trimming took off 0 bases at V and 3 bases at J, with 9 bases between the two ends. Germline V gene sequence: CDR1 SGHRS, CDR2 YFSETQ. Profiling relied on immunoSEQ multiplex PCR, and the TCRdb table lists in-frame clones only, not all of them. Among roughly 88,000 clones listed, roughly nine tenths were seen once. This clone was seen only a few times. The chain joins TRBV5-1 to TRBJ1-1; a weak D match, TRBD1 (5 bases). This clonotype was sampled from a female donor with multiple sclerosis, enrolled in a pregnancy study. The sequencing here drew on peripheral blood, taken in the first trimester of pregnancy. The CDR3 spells CASSLVGDYTEAFF. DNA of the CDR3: TGCGCCAGCAGCTTGGTCGGGGACTACACTGAAGCTTTCTTT.